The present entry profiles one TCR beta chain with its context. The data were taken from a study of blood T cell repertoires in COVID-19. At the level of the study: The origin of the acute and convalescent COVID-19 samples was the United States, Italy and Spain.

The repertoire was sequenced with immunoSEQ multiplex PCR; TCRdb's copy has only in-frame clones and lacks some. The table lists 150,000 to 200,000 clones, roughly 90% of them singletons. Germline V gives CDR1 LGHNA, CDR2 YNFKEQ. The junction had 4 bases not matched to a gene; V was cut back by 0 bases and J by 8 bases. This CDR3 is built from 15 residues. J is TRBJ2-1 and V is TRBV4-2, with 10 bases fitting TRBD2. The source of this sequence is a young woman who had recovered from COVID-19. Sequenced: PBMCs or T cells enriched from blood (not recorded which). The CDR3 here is CASSQEGSGGYEQFF. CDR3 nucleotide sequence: TGTGCCAGCAGCCAAGAGGGTAGCGGGGGGTATGAGCAGTTCTTC.